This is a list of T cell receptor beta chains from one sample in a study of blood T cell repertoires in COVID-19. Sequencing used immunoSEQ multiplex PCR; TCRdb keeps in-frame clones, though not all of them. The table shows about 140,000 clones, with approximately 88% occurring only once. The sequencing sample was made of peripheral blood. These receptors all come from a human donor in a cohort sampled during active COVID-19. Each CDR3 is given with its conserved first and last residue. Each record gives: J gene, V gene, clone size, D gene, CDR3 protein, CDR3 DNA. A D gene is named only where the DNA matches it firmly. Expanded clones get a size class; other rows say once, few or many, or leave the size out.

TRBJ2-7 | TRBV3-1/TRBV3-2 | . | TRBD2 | CASSLSGSRYEQYF | TGTGCCAGCAGCCTTAGCGGGAGCCGCTACGAGCAGTACTTC
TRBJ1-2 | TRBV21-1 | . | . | CASSQGRNYGYTF | TGTGCCAGCAGCCAGGGGCGGAACTATGGCTACACCTTC
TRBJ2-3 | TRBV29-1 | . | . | CSVAYRVTDTQYF | TGCAGCGTGGCCTACAGGGTCACAGATACGCAGTATTTT
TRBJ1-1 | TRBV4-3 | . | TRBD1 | CASSQDPTGGRVTEAFF | TGCGCCAGCAGCCAAGACCCGACAGGGGGTAGGGTCACTGAAGCTTTCTTT
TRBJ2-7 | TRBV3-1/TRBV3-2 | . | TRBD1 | CASSLNGQGFLGEQYF | TGTGCCAGCAGCCTAAACGGACAGGGGTTTTTAGGCGAGCAGTACTTC
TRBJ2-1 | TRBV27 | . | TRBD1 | CASSPRTGWSYNEQFF | TGTGCCAGCAGTCCGCGGACAGGGTGGTCCTACAATGAGCAGTTCTTC
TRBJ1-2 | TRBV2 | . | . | CASRGGRGYGYTF | TGTGCCAGCAGGGGGGGGCGCGGCTATGGCTACACCTTC
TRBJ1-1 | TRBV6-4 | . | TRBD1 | CASSATGTGSEAFF | TGTGCCAGCAGCGCCACCGGGACAGGGTCTGAAGCTTTCTTT
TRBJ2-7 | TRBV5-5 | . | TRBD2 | CASSGGTSGIHEQYF | TGTGCCAGCAGCGGAGGGACTAGCGGGATCCACGAGCAGTACTTC
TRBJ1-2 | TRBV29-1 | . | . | CSVTVGAAGYTF | TGCAGCGTCACCGTTGGGGCGGCTGGCTACACCTTC
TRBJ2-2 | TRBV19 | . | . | CASSQTSTGELFF | TGTGCCAGTAGTCAGACAAGCACCGGGGAGCTGTTTTTT
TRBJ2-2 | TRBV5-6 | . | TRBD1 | CASRGQAIDGELFF | TGTGCCAGCAGGGGACAGGCGATAGACGGGGAGCTGTTTTTT
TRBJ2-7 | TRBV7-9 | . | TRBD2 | CASSLAASGDSYEQYF | TGTGCCAGCAGCTTAGCGGCTAGCGGGGACTCCTACGAGCAGTACTTC
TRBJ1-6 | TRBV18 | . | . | CASSLKAQSNSPLHF | TGTGCCAGCTCACTCAAGGCACAGTCAAATTCACCCCTCCACTTT
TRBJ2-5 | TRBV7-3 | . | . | CASSLTGSARETQYF | TGTGCCAGCAGCTTAACCGGGTCCGCAAGGGAGACCCAGTACTTC
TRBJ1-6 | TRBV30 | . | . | CAWSVLGPPLHF | TGTGCCTGGAGTGTACTGGGGCCGCCCCTCCACTTT
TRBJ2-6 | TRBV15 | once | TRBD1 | CATSIRSLSTGTGVSGANVLTF | TGTGCCACCAGCATTAGATCCTTAAGTACCGGGACAGGAGTCTCTGGGGCCAACGTCCTGACTTTC
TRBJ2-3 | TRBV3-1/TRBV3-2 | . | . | CASSQDGRGGDTQYF | TGTGCCAGCAGCCAAGACGGGCGGGGCGGTGATACGCAGTATTTT
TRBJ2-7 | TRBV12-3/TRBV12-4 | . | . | CTSSVSASYEQYF | TGTACCAGCAGTGTCAGCGCCTCCTACGAGCAGTACTTC
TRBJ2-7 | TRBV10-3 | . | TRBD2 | CAIALSGSDYEQYF | TGTGCCATCGCCCTTAGCGGGAGTGACTACGAGCAGTACTTC
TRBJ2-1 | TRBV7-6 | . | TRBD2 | CASSRGGGAGNEQFF | TGTGCCAGCAGCCGTGGCGGGGGGGCCGGCAATGAGCAGTTCTTC
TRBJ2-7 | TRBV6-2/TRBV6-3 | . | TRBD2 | CASSFGTSGGPYEQYF | TGTGCCAGCAGTTTCGGGACTAGCGGGGGCCCCTACGAGCAGTACTTC
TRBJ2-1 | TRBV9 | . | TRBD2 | CASSVGSSGQGEQFF | TGTGCCAGCAGCGTAGGTTCTAGCGGTCAGGGCGAGCAGTTCTTC